These T cell receptor beta chains were read from a single sample in a study of T cells expressing NK-cell markers. Using the 5' RACE reads, TCRdb records one entry per CDR3 protein without DNA. The repertoire table contains about 140,000 distinct CDR3 sequences. Sequencing was performed on blood T cells: a sorted CD56 or NKG2C T cell subset, CD4+ or CD8+ T cells, or bulk PBMC T cells (not recorded which). These receptors originate from a man aged 18 to 30 in good health. Each CDR3 is given with its conserved first and last residue.

>TRBJ2-3|TRBV12-3/TRBV12-4
CASSSRPGGTSTDTQYF
>TRBJ2-3|TRBV7-6
CASTLGHHKSTDTQYF
>TRBJ1-2|TRBV4-1
CASSQDWGQDYGYTF
>TRBJ1-4|TRBV6-6
CASSPAWEKLFF
>TRBJ2-6|TRBV5-6
CASSFDFRGAGANVLTF
>TRBJ2-2|TRBV20-1
CSASDVGQGNPGELFF
>TRBJ2-3|TRBV10-3
CAISDGQGASTDTQYF
>TRBJ2-1|TRBV6-2/TRBV6-3
CASSSGRRLAMDEQFF
>TRBJ2-7|TRBV28
CASTHSSGSSYEQYF
>TRBJ2-1|TRBV7-6
CASSLSQVEVEQFF
>TRBJ2-2|TRBV10-3
CAISDPGTGDLYTGELFF
>TRBJ2-3|TRBV20-1
CSARYGDTDTQYF
>TRBJ1-1|TRBV19
CASSIAGYGEAFF
>TRBJ2-1|TRBV3-1
CASSQGAAGPGDEQFF
>TRBJ2-1|TRBV29-1
CSVEPEPSQFF
>TRBJ1-1|TRBV12-5
CASGLGPAEAFF
>TRBJ2-3|TRBV11-2
CASSSPIGSDTQYF
>TRBJ2-3|TRBV7-9
CAARGAFSTDTQYF
>TRBJ1-1|TRBV4-1
CASSQDKMKGGNRGNTEAFF
>TRBJ1-5|TRBV27
CASSAVGEGNQPQHF
>TRBJ2-7|TRBV20-1
CSASPISPSEGLAGYEQYF
>TRBJ1-5|TRBV4-2
CASSPLTQGAQDQPQHF
>TRBJ2-1|TRBV30
CAWSELAVYNEQFF
>TRBJ2-3|TRBV27
CASSRNRGRAHTDTQYF
>TRBJ2-1|TRBV11-2
CASSLVGGPSDEQFF
>TRBJ1-2|TRBV13
CASSFQYGYTF
>TRBJ2-7|TRBV29-1
CSVEEVSGDSYEQYF
>TRBJ2-7|TRBV28
CASRSTGMLYEQYF
>TRBJ2-5|TRBV6-1
CASTRRSQQETQYF
>TRBJ2-1|TRBV7-9
CASSQGTGEVDEQFF
>TRBJ2-1|TRBV4-1
CASSHRLAGGGYNEQFF
>TRBJ2-7|TRBV15
CATSRDGALYDEQYF
>TRBJ2-1|TRBV30
CAWSVVGLAENEQFF
>TRBJ2-3|TRBV15
CATSRGLAGDPILTDTQYF
>TRBJ2-7|TRBV4-3
CASSQDLGQGLPYEQYF
>TRBJ2-1|TRBV5-1
CASSLAQGVYNEQFF
>TRBJ2-1|TRBV7-9
CASSLLEGVEQFF
>TRBJ1-1|TRBV6-1
CASSERTVTNTEAFF
>TRBJ2-3|TRBV21-1
CASLKADTQYF
>TRBJ2-5|TRBV29-1
CSGGTSGITFQETQYF
>TRBJ1-1|TRBV6-5
CASSYNSGGTEAFF